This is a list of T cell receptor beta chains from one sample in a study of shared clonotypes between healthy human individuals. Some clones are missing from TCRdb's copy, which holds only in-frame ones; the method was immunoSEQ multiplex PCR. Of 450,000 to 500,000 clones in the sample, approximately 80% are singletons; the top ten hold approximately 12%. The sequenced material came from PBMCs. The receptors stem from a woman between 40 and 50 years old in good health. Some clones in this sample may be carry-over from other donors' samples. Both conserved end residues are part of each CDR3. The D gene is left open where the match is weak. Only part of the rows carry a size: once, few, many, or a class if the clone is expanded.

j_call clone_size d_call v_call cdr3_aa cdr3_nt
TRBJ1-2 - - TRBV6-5 CASRTGFGYTF TGTGCCAGCAGAACAGGGTTCGGCTACACCTTC
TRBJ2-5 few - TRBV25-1 CASFFLSSLQETQYF TGTGCCAGCTTCTTTCTGAGCTCTTTACAAGAGACCCAGTACTTC
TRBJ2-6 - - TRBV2 CASSWDSGANVLTF TGTGCCAGCAGCTGGGACTCTGGGGCCAACGTCCTGACTTTC
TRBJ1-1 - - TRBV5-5 CASSLAIRDTEAFF TGTGCCAGCAGCTTAGCGATCAGGGACACTGAAGCTTTCTTT
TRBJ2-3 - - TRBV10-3 CAISESARQDTQYF TGTGCCATCAGTGAGTCAGCTAGACAAGATACGCAGTATTTT
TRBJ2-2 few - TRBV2 CAKQPNTGELFF TGTGCCAAACAACCGAACACCGGGGAGCTGTTTTTT
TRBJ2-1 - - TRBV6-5 CASSYSSFGSYNEQFF TGTGCCAGCAGTTACTCGTCGTTCGGATCCTACAATGAGCAGTTCTTC
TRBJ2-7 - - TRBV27 CASSPRGRINYEQYF TGTGCCAGCAGCCCCCGGGGAAGAATCAACTACGAGCAGTACTTC
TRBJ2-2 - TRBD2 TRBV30 CAWSPGTSAGELFF TGTGCCTGGAGCCCCGGGACTAGCGCCGGGGAGCTGTTTTTT
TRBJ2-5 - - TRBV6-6 CASSYGGEETQYF TGTGCCAGCAGTTACGGTGGGGAAGAGACCCAGTACTTC
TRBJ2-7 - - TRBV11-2 CASSFLRAKWEQYF TGTGCCAGCAGCTTCCTGAGGGCCAAATGGGAGCAGTACTTC
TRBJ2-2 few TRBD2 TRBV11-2 CASPWGGLNTGELFF TGTGCCAGCCCCTGGGGGGGATTGAACACCGGGGAGCTGTTTTTT
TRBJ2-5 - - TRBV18 CASSPFPLKETQYF TGTGCCAGCTCACCGTTTCCCCTAAAGGAGACCCAGTACTTC
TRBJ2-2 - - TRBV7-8 CASSMNPGELFF TGTGCCAGCAGCATGAACCCCGGGGAGCTGTTTTTT
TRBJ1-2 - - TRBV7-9 CASSPADGANYGYTF TGTGCCAGCAGCCCAGCGGACGGGGCTAACTATGGCTACACCTTC
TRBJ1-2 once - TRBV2 CASHISGPYGYTF TGTGCCAGCCATATCTCGGGCCCATATGGCTACACCTTC
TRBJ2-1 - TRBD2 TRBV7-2 CASSFGLAGVNEQFF TGTGCCAGCAGCTTCGGTCTAGCGGGAGTTAATGAGCAGTTCTTC
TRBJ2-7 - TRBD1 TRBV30 CAWSGLGTGELGEQYF TGTGCCTGGAGCGGCCTCGGGACAGGGGAGTTAGGGGAGCAGTACTTC
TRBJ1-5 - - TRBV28 CASSSPQGYQPQHF TGTGCCAGCAGTTCTCCACAGGGTTATCAGCCCCAGCATTTT
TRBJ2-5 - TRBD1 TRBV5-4 CASSHRGETQYF TGTGCCAGCAGCCACAGGGGAGAGACCCAGTACTTC
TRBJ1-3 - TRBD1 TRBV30 CAWRRGTGGLSGNTIYF TGTGCCTGGAGGCGAGGGACAGGGGGCCTCTCTGGAAACACCATATATTTT
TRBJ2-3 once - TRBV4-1 CASSQDQTGTDTQYF TGCGCCAGCAGCCAAGATCAGACTGGCACAGATACGCAGTATTTT
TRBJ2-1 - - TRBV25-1 CASSEPSRADEQFF TGTGCCAGCAGTGAGCCCTCCAGGGCGGATGAGCAGTTCTTC
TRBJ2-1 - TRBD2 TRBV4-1 CASSLTSAANEQFF TGCGCCAGCAGCCTCACTAGCGCCGCAAATGAGCAGTTCTTC
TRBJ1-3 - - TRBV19 CASSIQYSGNTIYF TGTGCCAGTAGTATCCAGTACTCTGGAAACACCATATATTTT
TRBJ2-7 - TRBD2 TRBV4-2 CASSREGTSFEQYF TGTGCCAGCAGCCGAGAGGGGACTAGCTTCGAGCAGTACTTC
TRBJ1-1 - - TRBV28 CASGNSLNTEAFF TGTGCCAGCGGGAACAGCTTGAACACTGAAGCTTTCTTT
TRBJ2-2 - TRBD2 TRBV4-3 CASSQGVAGGPGTGELFF TGCGCCAGCAGCCAGGGGGTAGCGGGAGGGCCGGGCACCGGGGAGCTGTTTTTT
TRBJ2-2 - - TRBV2 CASSDRPGTGELFF TGTGCCAGCAGTGATCGTCCTGGGACCGGGGAGCTGTTTTTT
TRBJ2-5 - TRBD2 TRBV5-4 CASSLDAGDETQYF TGTGCCAGCAGCTTGGACGCGGGAGACGAGACCCAGTACTTC
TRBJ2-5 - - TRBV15 CATSRPGALQETQYF TGTGCCACCAGCCGCCCGGGGGCCCTACAAGAGACCCAGTACTTC
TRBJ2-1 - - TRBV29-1 CSVEVPGPQFF TGCAGCGTTGAAGTCCCGGGACCCCAGTTCTTC
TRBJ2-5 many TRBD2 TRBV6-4 CASSDCGGTSGSSVEETQYF TGTGCCAGCAGTGACTGTGGTGGGACTAGCGGGAGTTCGGTGGAGGAGACCCAGTACTTC